This entry lists 28 T cell receptor beta chains sequenced from one sample in a study of T cells in Graves' hyperthyroidism and ophthalmopathy. Amplification targeted TCR beta CDR3 regions from RNA transcripts. First-round RT-PCR targeting the TCR CDR3 was performed with the HTBI primer set. TCRdb processed the multiplex PCR reads anew with MiXCR; each CDR3 protein has one entry. The sample carries hundreds of thousands of distinct CDR3 sequences, around 38% recorded once. The specimen sequenced was blood. The source of these receptors is a man between 18 and 35 years old with Graves' hyperthyroidism.

In regard to this clonotype: A read error may account for a junction end that differs from germline. The V gene is TRBV11-2, the J gene TRBJ1-2, with 8 bases lining up with TRBD1. Germline loops: CDR1 SGHAT, CDR2 FQNNGV. The CDR3 is 16 residues long. The CDR3 DNA follows: TGTGCCAACAGCTTAGTTCTCGGACAGGGCCTATATGGCTACACCTTC. Translation gives CANSLVLGQGLYGYTF.

This clonotype showed up many times. V usage is TRBV7-8 and J usage is TRBJ2-5; the D gene is possibly TRBD1 (7 bases). The V gene's germline CDR1 is SGHVS and CDR2 FQNEAQ. This CDR3 region has 14 residues. V lost 5 bases and J lost 4, with 14 bases in between. The CDR3 reads CASSPGGQRETQYF. The CDR3 DNA sequence: TGTGCCAGCAGCCCAGGGGGGCAGCGAGAGACCCAGTACTTC.

This clonotype was seen many times. The chain joins TRBV7-9 to TRBJ2-7; 7 positions match TRBD2. Trimming cost V 4 bases and J 5 bases; bases outside gene matches: 11. The CDR3 totals 15 residues. CDR1 and CDR2 (germline): SEHNR, FQNEAQ (reference sequence). CDR3 region: CASSYPRASGDEQYF. CDR3 DNA: TGTGCCAGCAGCTACCCCAGGGCTAGCGGTGACGAGCAGTACTTC.

The V and J genes are TRBV6-6 and TRBJ2-7; 10 positions agree with TRBD1. The ends lost 7 bases at V and 5 bases at J; junction bases unmatched: 8. CDR1 and CDR2 from the germline V gene are MNHNY and SVGAGI (reference sequence). The CDR3 length is 14 residues. The CDR3 DNA follows: TGTGCCAGCAACCCCGGGGACAGGGGCGACGAGCAGTACTTC. This translates into CASNPGDRGDEQYF.

This clonotype showed up just a few times. This sequence may be a read error, since a much larger clone differs from it by one base. The chain is built from TRBV25-1 and TRBJ2-2; D call uncertain. V shed 3 bases and J shed 1 base, with 3 bases lying between them. The length of the CDR3 is 13 residues. Per germline, CDR1 MGHDK and CDR2 SYGVNS. The CDR3 protein is CASSDQNTGELFF. In DNA form, the CDR3 reads TGTGCCAGCAGTGACCAGAACACCGGGGAGCTGTTTTTT.

The chain links TRBV10-3 to TRBJ2-5; the D call may be TRBD1 or TRBD2 (5 bases each). Germline loops: CDR1 ENHRY, CDR2 SYGVKD. Between the trimmed V and J ends, which lost 0 bases and 5 bases, there was a span of 13 bases. This CDR3 spans 15 amino acids. The CDR3 region has the DNA TGTGCCATCAGTGAGTCGAGAGGGGACGAGGAGACCCAGTACTTC. Its protein product is CAISESRGDEETQYF.

This clonotype was detected many times. This chain uses TRBV7-9 with TRBJ1-3; D uncertain. This CDR3 has 14 amino acids. From germline, CDR1 is SEHNR and CDR2 FQNEAQ (reference sequence). The V gene lost 5 bases and the J gene lost 4 bases, with 12 bases spanning the gap. The DNA of the CDR3 is TGTGCCAGCAGCCGAGGCAGTCGGGGAAACACCATATATTTT. This translates into CASSRGSRGNTIYF. Full variable domain (rest looked up from reference TRBV7-9 and TRBJ1-3): DTGVSQNPRHKITKRGQNVTFRCDPISEHNRLYWYRQTLGQGPEFLTYFQNEAQLEKSRLLSDRFSAERPKGSFSTLEIQRTEQGDSAMYLCASSRGSRGNTIYFGEGSWLTVV.

As for this clonotype: At one end the junction does not follow the germline gene, possibly because of a read error. V is TRBV11-2 and J is TRBJ1-2; no firm D call. CDR3 length: 15 residues. Germline CDR1 SGHAT, CDR2 FQNNGV. In DNA, the CDR3 is TGTGCCAGCAGCCTAGAACGAGTCAGCAACTATGGCTACACCTTC. It specifies CASSLERVSNYGYTF.

CDR3: CSQVSGGNYGYTF. The CDR3 nucleotides are TGCAGCCAAGTTTCAGGGGGCAACTATGGCTACACCTTC. The chain uses TRBV29-1 and TRBJ1-2, with 8 bases lining up with TRBD1. Germline loops: CDR1 SQVTM, CDR2 ANQGSEA. Unmatched junction bases numbered 7, after V lost 8 bases and J lost 2 bases. The length of the CDR3 is 13 residues.

This clonotype was recorded many times. The chain recombines TRBV29-1 with TRBJ2-7, with 7 bases aligning to TRBD1. Losses at the gene ends were 7 bases for V and 3 bases for J; bases not matched to a gene: 6. CDR1 SQVTM and CDR2 ANQGSEA come from the germline V gene. The CDR3 covers 12 residues. CDR3 in DNA: TGCAGCGCCCAGGGACAGAACTACGAGCAGTACTTC. This sequence encodes CSAQGQNYEQYF.

The chain employs TRBV2 and TRBJ1-1; D is perhaps TRBD1 (5 bases). Germline CDR1 reads SNHLY; CDR2 reads FYNNEI. This CDR3 has 15 residues. V gave up 4 bases and J gave up 3 bases, with 15 bases separating them. The DNA of the CDR3 is TGTGCCAGCAGTGCCTCCAGAGCGGGGGACACTGAAGCTTTCTTT. Translation: CASSASRAGDTEAFF.

This chain joins TRBV9 and TRBJ1-5; 10 bases fit TRBD1. From germline, CDR1 is SGDLS and CDR2 YYNGEE. This CDR3 is built from 13 residues. Trimming at V came to 10 bases and at J to 6 bases, leaving 7 bases not matched to a gene. In nucleotides, the CDR3 is TGTGCCGTCAGACAGGGGGCGGGTCAGCCCCAGCATTTT. Residues: CAVRQGAGQPQHF.

The V and J genes are TRBV2 and TRBJ1-1; D possibly corresponds to TRBD1 (6 bases). Germline V lookup: CDR1 SNHLY, CDR2 FYNNEI. The CDR3 is made up of 15 amino acids. Trimming left V 6 bases short and J 5 bases short, with 19 bases between. The CDR3 sequence: CASRGFLGAFTEAFF. CDR3 DNA: TGTGCCAGCAGGGGGTTCCTGGGGGCATTTACTGAAGCTTTCTTT.

This clonotype was seen only a few times. The chain uses TRBV3-1 and TRBJ2-5; D call uncertain. This CDR3 comprises 14 residues. Looked up from germline, CDR1 is LGHDT and CDR2 is YNNKEL (reference sequence). Trimming pared 0 bases from V and 5 bases from J, leaving 10 bases between. The CDR3 region has the DNA TGTGCCAGCAGCCAAGACCCTGGTTCGGAGACCCAGTACTTC. It yields the protein CASSQDPGSETQYF.

This clonotype was recorded a few times. This chain joins TRBV5-1 and TRBJ1-2; 9 nucleotides match TRBD1. Trimming cost V 0 bases and J 3 bases; bases outside gene matches: 12. The CDR3 runs to 18 residues. The germline gives CDR1 SGHRS, CDR2 YFSETQ. The CDR3 DNA reads TGCGCCAGCAGCTTGGCAACCAGACAGGGGGAAACGGACTATGGCTACACCTTC. Encoded protein: CASSLATRQGETDYGYTF.

The J gene is TRBJ2-4, the V gene TRBV19; 11 positions agree with TRBD2. Germline CDR1 is LNHDA and CDR2 is SQIVND (reference sequence). Germline trimming cut 6 bases from V and 0 bases from J; bases unmatched to any gene: 10. This CDR3 region has 18 residues. This chain's CDR3 is CASSSGRLAGLAKNIQYF. The CDR3 DNA follows: TGTGCCAGTAGCTCCGGTCGACTAGCGGGATTAGCCAAAAACATTCAGTACTTC. The complete variable domain, with remaining parts taken from reference TRBV19 and TRBJ2-4, reads DGGITQSPKYLFRKEGQNVTLSCEQNLNHDAMYWYRQDPGQGLRLIYYSQIVNDFQKGDIAEGYSVSREKKESFPLTVTSAQKNPTAFYLCASSSGRLAGLAKNIQYFGAGTRLSVL.

This CDR3 reads CASSLRHPNVYGYTF. In DNA form, the CDR3 reads TGTGCCAGCAGTTTACGCCATCCTAACGTCTATGGCTACACCTTC. The chain is built from TRBV12-3 or TRBV12-4 and TRBJ1-2, with no clear D. This CDR3 contains 15 residues. V was cut by 2 bases and J by 4 bases, with 14 bases left in between.

The V call is TRBV7-9, the J call TRBJ1-5; D unresolved. V dropped 5 bases and J dropped 9 bases, with 11 bases sitting between them. This CDR3 comprises 12 residues. Germline V lookup: CDR1 SEHNR, CDR2 FQNEAQ (reference sequence). The CDR3, as DNA: TGTGCCAGCAGCGTAACGGGCTGGCCCCAGCATTTT. Residues: CASSVTGWPQHF.

Here the CDR3 DNA reads TGCAGCGTTGAAACGGGACTCGGCTACACCTTC. Translation gives CSVETGLGYTF. V and J are TRBV29-1 and TRBJ1-2; D may be TRBD1 (5 bases). Germline CDR1 and CDR2: SQVTM and ANQGSEA. This CDR3 has 11 amino acids. V shed 2 bases and J shed 8 bases, with 9 bases lying between them.

A note on this clonotype: This may come from a read error, since a much larger clone is one base off. The rearrangement joins TRBV29-1 to TRBJ2-5; D possibly uses TRBD1 or TRBD2 (5 bases each). There are 11 residues in the CDR3. Trimming removed 8 bases from V and 6 bases from J, with 13 bases in between. CDR1 is SQVTM, CDR2 ANQGSEA, per germline. CDR3 nucleotide sequence: TGCAGCTGTTGGGGGTCGAAGACCCAGTACTTC. It specifies CSCWGSKTQYF.

The genes are TRBV10-3 and TRBJ1-3; perhaps TRBD1 as D (5 bases). The germline V gene encodes CDR1 ENHRY and CDR2 SYGVKD. V gave up 6 bases and J gave up 8 bases, with 17 bases separating them. The CDR3 is made up of 14 amino acids. The CDR3 DNA is TGTGCCATCAGCGACGGGCAGGGTAGCGACACCATATATTTT. Translated: CAISDGQGSDTIYF.

Worth noting for this clonotype: Just one base apart from a much larger clone, this may be a read error. V is TRBV25-1 and J is TRBJ2-7, with D possibly TRBD1 on 6 matching bases. Germline-derived CDR1 and CDR2 are MGHDK and SYGVNS. Deletions cut 6 bases from V and 3 bases from J, with 18 bases between. The CDR3 contains 15 residues. CDR3 residues: CASSSGAGLIYEQYF. CDR3 nucleotide sequence: TGTGCCAGCAGCTCAGGGGCAGGATTGATCTACGAGCAGTACTTC.

V usage is TRBV7-9 and J usage is TRBJ1-6; D is uncertain. Germline-derived CDR1 and CDR2 are SEHNR and FQNEAQ (reference sequence). The CDR3 covers 17 residues. Trimming left V 1 base short and J 0 bases short, with 10 bases between. The CDR3, as DNA: TGTGCCAGCAGCTTAGGGATGGCTAACTCCTATAATTCACCCCTCCACTTT. It specifies CASSLGMANSYNSPLHF.

The rearrangement joins TRBV2 to TRBJ1-2; D gene ambiguous. This CDR3 has 12 residues. Germline CDR1 SNHLY, CDR2 FYNNEI. V was shortened by 8 bases and J by 6 bases, with 13 bases between the two germline ends. CDR3 nucleotides: TGTGCCAGCGGGGAAACTTCCCATGGCTACACCTTC. Translated, it gives CASGETSHGYTF.

This clonotype was counted at least ten times. The genes are TRBV7-8 and TRBJ2-7; 10 bases are shared with TRBD2. V lost 4 bases to trimming and J lost 5 bases; unmatched junction nucleotides: 8. In germline, CDR1 is SGHVS, CDR2 FQNEAQ. The length of the CDR3 is 15 residues. CDR3 bases: TGTGCCAGCAGCTCCACCTTCGGGACTAGCGACGAGCAGTACTTC. Protein sequence: CASSSTFGTSDEQYF.

This clonotype was counted ten times or more. The J gene is TRBJ2-2, the V gene TRBV2, with D hard to call. Looked up from germline, CDR1 is SNHLY and CDR2 is FYNNEI. The CDR3 is made up of 14 amino acids. The ends were cut back, 7 bases at V and 8 bases at J, with 17 bases in the middle. The CDR3 is CASNPRRMTGELFF. The CDR3 DNA is TGTGCCAGCAACCCCAGGCGAATGACGGGGGAGCTGTTTTTT.

This clonotype has just a few counts. V usage is TRBV7-2 and J usage is TRBJ1-1; 7 bases fit TRBD1. Per the germline V gene, CDR1 is SGHTA and CDR2 is FQGNSA. The CDR3 covers 14 residues. V was clipped by 3 bases and J by 4 bases; unmatched bases: 5. This CDR3 is CASSFKGAGTEAFF. Written as DNA, the CDR3 is TGTGCCAGCAGCTTCAAGGGGGCGGGCACTGAAGCTTTCTTT.

This clonotype came up many times. V gene TRBV15 combines with J gene TRBJ1-5, with 9 bases aligning to TRBD1. CDR1 is LNHNV and CDR2 is YYDKDF in the germline V gene (reference sequence). The CDR3 contains 20 residues. With 4 bases clipped from V and 1 base from J, the junction kept 17 bases outside the gene matches. This chain's CDR3 is CATSTSTAGGTGKSNQPQHF. The DNA for the CDR3 is TGTGCCACCAGCACGTCTACCGCCGGCGGGACAGGGAAAAGCAATCAGCCCCAGCATTTT.